The clone carrying this T cell receptor (beta chain) was counted only a few times. This record comes from a study of early T cells in non-severe SARS-CoV-2 infection. Germline values: CDR1 SGHVS, CDR2 FQNEAQ. This CDR3 contains 13 residues. The V gene lost 1 base and the J gene lost 7 bases, with 10 bases spanning the gap. In TCRdb, the 5' RACE reads were re-called with MiXCR into one record per CDR3 protein. This table holds 53,000 or so distinct CDR3 sequences, 7.7% found once. The TCR comes from an adult who was a healthcare worker with PCR-confirmed SARS-CoV-2 infection or an uninfected control (not recorded which). V usage is TRBV7-8 and J usage is TRBJ1-1; D remains unclear. The specimen was whole blood. The CDR3 DNA is TGTGCCAGCAGCTTAGTCGCGGTTGGTGAAGCTTTCTTT. Translation gives CASSLVAVGEAFF. The variable domain in full, completed from reference TRBV7-8 and TRBJ1-1, reads GAGVSQSPRYKVAKRGQDVALRCDPISGHVSLFWYQQALGQGPEFLTYFQNEAQLDKSGLPSDRFFAERPEGSVSTLKIQRTQQEDSAVYLCASSLVAVGEAFFGQGTRLTVV.